The 27 T cell receptor beta chains given below trace back to one sample, sequenced in a study of high-grade serous ovarian cancer treatment subgroups. Measured with immunoSEQ multiplex PCR; TCRdb has only the in-frame clones, and not every one. The repertoire holds 2,000 to 2,500 clones, with roughly 80% as singletons. The tumor samples were collected prior to definitive surgery or chemotherapy. The sequencing input was tumor tissue. The receptor set was obtained from a human donor with high-grade serous ovarian cancer.

The chain carries TRBV7-2 and TRBJ2-3, with 7 bases fitting TRBD2. Trimming cost V 5 bases and J 2 bases; bases outside gene matches: 4. The CDR3 runs 14 residues. CDR1 SGHTA and CDR2 FQGNSA come from the germline V gene. This chain's CDR3 is CASSQSGATDTQYF. The CDR3 DNA follows: TGTGCCAGCAGCCAGAGCGGGGCCACAGATACGCAGTATTTT.

The chain employs TRBV28 and TRBJ1-3, with 7 bases lining up with TRBD1. The CDR3 contains 16 residues. Germline V CDR1 and CDR2: MDHEN, SYDVKM. The V gene end was trimmed by 1 base and the J gene end by 4 bases; junction bases not matched to a gene: 7. In DNA form, the CDR3 reads TGTGCCAGCAGTTTATTAGACAGGGTTTACGGAAACACCATATATTTT. Translation gives CASSLLDRVYGNTIYF.

The rearrangement links TRBV7-9 to TRBJ2-4; D may match TRBD1 or TRBD2 (5 bases each). CDR3 length: 12 residues. CDR1 and CDR2 (germline): SEHNR, FQNEAQ (reference sequence). V lost 2 bases and J 11 bases, leaving 10 bases between the germline ends. The CDR3 here is CASSLTGRVQYF. Written as DNA, the CDR3 is TGTGCCAGCAGCTTAACGGGGCGAGTTCAGTACTTC.

V and J are TRBV6-4 and TRBJ2-3, with 16 positions matching TRBD2. The CDR3 has 16 amino acids. With V trimmed by 2 bases and J by 4 bases, 0 bases remained unmatched. Germline assignment: CDR1 MRHNA and CDR2 SNTAGT. CDR3: CASSDGTSGGADTQYF. In DNA, the CDR3 is TGTGCCAGCAGTGACGGGACTAGCGGGGGGGCAGATACGCAGTATTTT.

The chain is built from TRBV7-2 and TRBJ2-2; tentatively, D is TRBD2 (6 bases). V was clipped by 5 bases and J by 4 bases, with 11 bases between them. From germline, CDR1 is SGHTA and CDR2 FQGNSA. This CDR3 region has 14 residues. The CDR3, as DNA: TGTGCCAGCAGCAAGCCGGAGGGCACCGGGGAGCTGTTTTTT. It translates to CASSKPEGTGELFF.

This clone was recorded a few times. This chain uses TRBV13 with TRBJ2-7, with 15 nucleotides matching TRBD2. Germline CDR1 reads PRHDT; CDR2 reads FYEKMQ (reference sequence). The CDR3 sequence is 17 residues long. The trim removed 5 bases at V and 2 bases at J, leaving 7 bases unmatched. The CDR3 DNA sequence: TGTGCCAGCAGCCTTCGGACTAGCGGGGGGGATACCTACGAGCAGTACTTC. Amino acid sequence: CASSLRTSGGDTYEQYF.

This clone was observed a single time. The J gene is TRBJ1-2, the V gene TRBV14; perhaps TRBD1 as D (5 bases). The V end was cut by 3 bases, the J end by 1 base, with 6 bases between. The CDR3 consists of 13 residues. CDR1 is SGHDN, CDR2 FVKESK, per germline. CDR3 amino acids: CASSHDSNYGYTF. The CDR3 nucleotides read TGTGCCAGCAGCCACGACAGTAACTATGGCTACACCTTC.

The V and J genes are TRBV7-9 and TRBJ2-5; D is possibly TRBD1 or TRBD2 (5 bases each). This CDR3 contains 16 residues. Looked up from germline, CDR1 is SEHNR and CDR2 is FQNEAQ (reference sequence). With 4 bases removed from V and 0 bases from J, the gap between germline ends came to 15 bases. The CDR3 reads CASSSQRDGYQETQYF. The CDR3 nucleotides are TGTGCCAGCAGCTCCCAACGGGACGGATACCAAGAGACCCAGTACTTC.

The rearrangement links TRBV2 to TRBJ2-3; 14 bases line up with TRBD2. CDR3 length: 17 residues. Germline V gene data show CDR1 as SNHLY and CDR2 as FYNNEI. Trimming took 7 bases from V and 2 from J; bases not matched to a gene: 8. Here the CDR3 reads CASKGTSGGMNTDTQYF. DNA for the CDR3: TGTGCCAGCAAAGGGACTAGCGGGGGCATGAACACAGATACGCAGTATTTT.

The rearrangement joins TRBV25-1 to TRBJ2-1; D is perhaps TRBD1 (5 bases). The CDR3 totals 15 residues. V lost 3 bases, J lost 6 bases, and 15 bases lay in between. Germline lookup yields CDR1 MGHDK and CDR2 SYGVNS. The DNA for the CDR3 is TGTGCCAGCAGTGACCCGCAGGGTTTGGGCAATGAGCAGTTCTTC. Amino acids: CASSDPQGLGNEQFF.

V gene TRBV5-1 combines with J gene TRBJ1-2, with 7 bases identical to TRBD1. The CDR3 is 15 amino acids. V lost 0 bases, J lost 5 bases, and 7 bases stayed unmatched. Germline V CDR1 and CDR2: SGHRS, YFSETQ. This CDR3 is CASSLDTGDYYGYTF. CDR3 in DNA: TGCGCCAGCAGCTTGGATACAGGGGATTATTATGGCTACACCTTC.

The chain recombines TRBV19 with TRBJ2-4; D may correspond to TRBD1 or TRBD2 (5 bases each). The germline gives CDR1 LNHDA, CDR2 SQIVND (reference sequence). V was cut by 7 bases and J by 6 bases, with 16 bases left in between. The CDR3 has 14 residues. CDR3 amino acids: CASNVGVSANIQYF. CDR3 sequence (DNA): TGTGCCAGTAATGTGGGGGTTTCGGCAAACATTCAGTACTTC.

The V gene is TRBV6-1, the J gene TRBJ2-7; 11 bases fit TRBD2. Germline-derived CDR1 and CDR2 are MNHNS and SASEGT. The CDR3 length is 13 residues. The CDR3: CATTSGVSYEQYF. CDR3 DNA sequence: TGTGCGACGACTAGCGGGGTTTCCTACGAGCAGTACTTC.

This sequence joins TRBV28 and TRBJ2-1, with 9 bases that match TRBD2. V shed 4 bases and J 3 bases; nucleotides not matched to a gene: 7. Germline V gene sequence: CDR1 MDHEN, CDR2 SYDVKM. The CDR3 extends over 16 amino acids. CDR3 residues: CASSSAGGGVYNEQFF. As DNA, the CDR3 is TGTGCCAGCAGTTCAGCGGGCGGGGGGGTCTACAATGAGCAGTTCTTC. Full variable domain (outside the CDR3, taken from reference TRBV28 and TRBJ2-1): DVKVTQSSRYLVKRTGEKVFLECVQDMDHENMFWYRQDPGLGLRLIYFSYDVKMKEKGDIPEGYSVSREKKERFSLILESASTNQTSMYLCASSSAGGGVYNEQFFGPGTRLTVL.

V usage is TRBV2 and J usage is TRBJ2-5, with 10 bases that match TRBD2. The CDR3 totals 15 residues. Trimming took 8 bases from V and 5 from J; bases not matched to a gene: 11. Germline values: CDR1 SNHLY, CDR2 FYNNEI. CDR3 nucleotides: TGTGCCAGCCTCTCTAGCGGGGGCCTGGGGGAGACCCAGTACTTC. It codes for CASLSSGGLGETQYF.

V usage is TRBV7-2 and J usage is TRBJ2-3, with TRBD2 identical over 14 bases. The ends lost 1 base at V and 1 base at J; junction bases unmatched: 4. CDR3 size: 18 residues. Germline V gene data show CDR1 as SGHTA and CDR2 as FQGNSA. For the CDR3, the DNA is TGTGCCAGCAGCTTAGGACTAGCGGGGGGGGCTGGCACAGATACGCAGTATTTT. Translated: CASSLGLAGGAGTDTQYF.

The genes are TRBV7-8 and TRBJ2-2; the match to TRBD1 covers 10 bases. CDR3 length equals 18 residues. The trim removed 2 bases at V and 0 bases at J, leaving 6 bases unmatched. The germline V gene has CDR1 SGHVS and CDR2 FQNEAQ. The CDR3 here is CASSLRTGGIANTGELFF. CDR3 sequence (DNA): TGTGCCAGCAGCTTAAGGACAGGGGGTATCGCGAACACCGGGGAGCTGTTTTTT.

The gene calls are TRBV30 and TRBJ2-3; 7 bases are shared with TRBD2. J lost 1 base, V lost 2 bases, and 6 bases had no gene match. The CDR3 has 15 amino acids. Germline loops: CDR1 GTSNPN, CDR2 SVGIG (reference sequence). The CDR3 loop reads CAWSTLLAGTDTQYF. The CDR3 coding sequence is TGTGCCTGGAGTACCTTGCTAGCGGGCACAGATACGCAGTATTTT.

V and J are TRBV6-1 and TRBJ1-1, with TRBD1 matching 8 bases. Unmatched junction bases numbered 5, after V lost 10 bases and J lost 4 bases. The CDR3 covers 12 residues. The germline V gene has CDR1 MNHNS and CDR2 SASEGT. CDR3 bases: TGTGCCACCGGGACAGGAGCCACTGAAGCTTTCTTT. It translates to CATGTGATEAFF.

The chain carries TRBV4-2 and TRBJ1-3, with unresolved D. The germline V gene encodes CDR1 LGHNA and CDR2 YNFKEQ. Trimming removed 0 bases at V and 3 bases at J, with 9 bases between. The CDR3 length is 15 residues. CDR3 loop: CASSQDVGLGNTIYF. As DNA, the CDR3 is TGTGCCAGCAGCCAAGATGTGGGCCTTGGAAACACCATATATTTT.

The chain combines TRBV7-9 with TRBJ2-2; 7 nucleotides line up with TRBD2. This CDR3 is built from 17 residues. The ends lost 5 bases at V and 2 bases at J; junction bases unmatched: 11. The germline gives CDR1 SEHNR, CDR2 FQNEAQ (reference sequence). The CDR3 loop is CASSHRASGENTGELFF. The DNA for the CDR3 is TGTGCCAGCAGCCACCGGGCCAGCGGGGAAAACACCGGGGAGCTGTTTTTT.

The V gene is TRBV4-3, the J gene TRBJ2-1, with 10 bases matching TRBD1. Germline V gives CDR1 LGHNA, CDR2 YSLEER. CDR3 length equals 18 residues. Trimming cost V 0 bases and J 9 bases; bases outside gene matches: 14. DNA of the CDR3: TGCGCCAGCAGCCAAGATCCCCCGACAGGGGGCCCCTCGCGTGAGCAGTTCTTC. As protein: CASSQDPPTGGPSREQFF.

A note on this clone: Germline is not matched at one junction end, which may reflect a read error. V usage is TRBV6-5 and J usage is TRBJ1-5; the match to TRBD1 covers 7 bases. The CDR3 covers 14 residues. Germline CDR1 reads MNHEY; CDR2 reads SVGAGI. CDR3 in DNA: TGTGCCAGCCCTACAGGGGAAGCGGGATCAGCCCCAGCATTT. Translated, it gives CASPTGEAGSAPAF.

The J gene is TRBJ2-7, the V gene TRBV6-5, with D unresolved. The CDR3 has 13 amino acids. Per germline, CDR1 MNHEY and CDR2 SVGAGI. Trimming removed 4 bases from V and 2 bases from J, with 9 bases in between. The CDR3, as DNA: TGTGCCAGCAGTTCTACAGAGCCCTACGAGCAGTACTTC. It codes for CASSSTEPYEQYF.

V gene TRBV7-8 combines with J gene TRBJ2-3, with D tentatively TRBD2 (5 bases). Germline V gene data show CDR1 as SGHVS and CDR2 as FQNEAQ. V was shortened by 2 bases and J by 9 bases, with 21 bases between the two germline ends. The CDR3 covers 16 residues. CDR3 sequence reads: CASSLSSSLGSVTQYF. In DNA form, the CDR3 reads TGTGCCAGCAGCTTAAGTAGTAGCCTAGGGAGCGTAACGCAGTATTTT. The full variable domain, rest sourced from reference TRBV7-8 and TRBJ2-3, is GAGVSQSPRYKVAKRGQDVALRCDPISGHVSLFWYQQALGQGPEFLTYFQNEAQLDKSGLPSDRFFAERPEGSVSTLKIQRTQQEDSAVYLCASSLSSSLGSVTQYFGPGTRLTVL.

This chain links TRBV7-3 with TRBJ2-3; perhaps TRBD2 as D (6 bases). This CDR3 region has 14 residues. V dropped 6 bases and J dropped 0 bases, with 10 bases sitting between them. Germline CDR1 is SGHTA and CDR2 is FQGTGA. DNA for the CDR3: TGTGCCAGCAGTGGGGGGTCTAGCACAGATACGCAGTATTTT. Protein product: CASSGGSSTDTQYF.

The genes are TRBV27 and TRBJ2-1; D gene unclear. The CDR3 sequence is 15 residues long. The V end lost 2 bases, the J end lost 1 base, and 9 bases lay between the germline ends. Germline-derived CDR1 and CDR2 are MNHEY and SMNVEV (reference sequence). The CDR3 spells CASSLIPPSYNEQFF. CDR3 nucleotides: TGTGCCAGCAGTTTAATCCCCCCTTCCTACAATGAGCAGTTCTTC.